This TCR beta chain was identified during a study of blood T cell repertoires in COVID-19. Study in general: Samples representing acute and convalescent COVID-19 were sourced from the United States, Italy and Spain. T cells, B-cell-depleted T cells, or PBMCs supplied cDNA or gDNA.

Original processing methods: It was from reference gene primer amplification that nucleated cell counts were estimated. Sequenced by immunoSEQ multiplex PCR; TCRdb stores in-frame clones only, minus some. D and trimming come from the DNA, and the V and J calls and clone size come from that table. The sample holds approximately 100,000 clones, 85% to 95% seen once. Trimming took 7 bases from V and 4 from J; bases not matched to a gene: 5. Germline loops: CDR1 MNHEY, CDR2 SVGAGI. The CDR3 consists of 14 residues. This receptor was identified in a man over 45 with active COVID-19. Material for sequencing was peripheral blood. The V call is TRBV6-5, the J call TRBJ1-1; 11 bases map to TRBD1. The DNA of the CDR3 is TGTGCCAGCAAGGGACAGGGGGGGAGCACTGAAGCTTTCTTT. Protein product: CASKGQGGSTEAFF.